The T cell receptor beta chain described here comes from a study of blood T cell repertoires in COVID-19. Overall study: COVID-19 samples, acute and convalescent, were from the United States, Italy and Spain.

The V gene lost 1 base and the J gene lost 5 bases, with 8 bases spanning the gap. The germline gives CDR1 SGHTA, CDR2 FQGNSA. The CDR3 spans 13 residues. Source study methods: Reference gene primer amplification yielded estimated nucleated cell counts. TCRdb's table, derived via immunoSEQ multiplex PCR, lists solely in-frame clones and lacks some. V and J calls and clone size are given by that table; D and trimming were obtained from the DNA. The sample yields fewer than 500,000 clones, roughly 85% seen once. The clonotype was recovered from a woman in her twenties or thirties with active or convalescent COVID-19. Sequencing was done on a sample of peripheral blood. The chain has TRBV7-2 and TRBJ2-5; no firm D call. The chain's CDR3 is CASSLVFMETQYF. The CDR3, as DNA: TGTGCCAGCAGCTTAGTTTTCATGGAGACCCAGTACTTC.